Presented here are 14 T cell receptor beta chains from one specimen sequenced in a study of beta chain features in type 1 diabetes. Expressed TCRB transcripts were sequenced, since all the RNA that had been isolated was reverse transcribed. Profiled with immunoSEQ multiplex PCR; TCRdb holds only in-frame clones, not every one. The sample shows 140,000 to 150,000 clones, about 10% of them seen only once. Sequencing was performed on naive CD4+ T cells from blood. The receptor set was obtained from a man younger than 35 in good health.

The chain couples TRBV5-1 to TRBJ1-2; D not resolved. CDR1 is SGHRS and CDR2 is YFSETQ in the germline V gene. The CDR3 runs to 14 residues. Trimming shortened V by 0 bases and J by 1 base, and 7 bases separated the two germline ends. This CDR3 is CASSLGALNYGYTF. CDR3 DNA: TGCGCCAGCAGCTTGGGGGCCCTTAACTATGGCTACACCTTC.

This rearrangement joins TRBV10-3 to TRBJ2-7; possibly TRBD1 for D (6 bases). The germline V gene has CDR1 ENHRY and CDR2 SYGVKD. Trimming stripped 6 bases from V and 1 base from J, with 13 bases between. The CDR3 extends over 14 amino acids. The CDR3 reads CAISDPRGSYEQYF. CDR3 sequence (DNA): TGTGCCATCAGCGATCCCAGGGGATCCTACGAGCAGTACTTC.

CDR3 protein: CASARDRGQGGYTF. DNA for the CDR3: TGTGCCAGTGCCAGGGACAGGGGGCAAGGGGGCTACACCTTC. This chain uses TRBV19 with TRBJ1-2; 12 bases map to TRBD1. Trimming cost V 8 bases and J 8 bases; bases outside gene matches: 9. CDR3 length: 14 amino acids. Germline V gene lookup returns CDR1 LNHDA and CDR2 SQIVND (reference sequence).

The J gene is TRBJ2-1, the V gene TRBV10-1; TRBD2 matches 11 bases. The CDR3 runs 16 residues. V shed 0 bases and J 6 bases; nucleotides not matched to a gene: 4. Germline CDR1 and CDR2: WNHNN and SYGVQD (reference sequence). The CDR3 loop reads CASSESSSGGINEQFF. CDR3 bases: TGCGCCAGCAGTGAGTCGTCTAGCGGGGGGATCAATGAGCAGTTCTTC.

This clone was observed a few times. The V call is TRBV11-2, the J call TRBJ2-3; a weak D match, TRBD2 (6 bases). In germline, CDR1 is SGHAT, CDR2 FQNNGV. V lost 1 base, J lost 1 base, and 6 bases lay in between. The CDR3 runs to 14 residues. The chain's CDR3 is CASSLGGGTDTQYF. The CDR3 coding sequence is TGTGCCAGCAGCTTAGGGGGGGGCACAGATACGCAGTATTTT.

The chain employs TRBV7-2 and TRBJ1-5; 8 bases fit TRBD1. This CDR3 region has 15 residues. CDR1 and CDR2 from the germline V gene are SGHTA and FQGNSA. V was clipped by 3 bases and J by 6 bases; unmatched bases: 7. The CDR3 DNA reads TGTGCCAGCAGCTTCTTAGCAGGGGGCGGTCAGCCCCAGCATTTT. Translating gives CASSFLAGGGQPQHF.

The gene calls are TRBV18 and TRBJ2-7; 9 nucleotides match TRBD2. The CDR3 is made up of 15 amino acids. Looked up from germline, CDR1 is KGHSH and CDR2 is LQKENI. J gave up 0 bases and V 5 bases, and 5 bases lay outside the gene matches. As DNA, the CDR3 is TGTGCCAGCTCATCAGCGGGGGGTCCCTCCTACGAGCAGTACTTC. It is translated as CASSSAGGPSYEQYF.

The V and J genes are TRBV7-6 and TRBJ1-5; 9 bases fit TRBD1. CDR1 and CDR2 (germline): SGHVS, FNYEAQ. The CDR3 runs 16 residues. Trimming at V came to 1 base and at J to 2 bases, leaving 3 bases not matched to a gene. CDR3 region: CASSLGRTGGNQPQHF. CDR3 DNA: TGTGCCAGCAGCTTAGGCAGGACAGGGGGCAATCAGCCCCAGCATTTT.

This clone was counted many times. The rearrangement links TRBV6-6 to TRBJ2-5; the D is unclear. Looked up from germline, CDR1 is MNHNY and CDR2 is SVGAGI (reference sequence). CDR3 length: 12 residues. V dropped 8 bases and J dropped 3 bases, with 10 bases sitting between them. DNA of the CDR3: TGTGCCAGCTCGCCTAGAGAAGAGACCCAGTACTTC. Translating gives CASSPREETQYF.

This clone was detected a few times. The V and J genes are TRBV6-5 and TRBJ2-7; 7 nucleotides agree with TRBD1. In germline, CDR1 is MNHEY, CDR2 SVGAGI. CDR3 length equals 14 residues. Trimming cost V 6 bases and J 1 base; bases outside gene matches: 6. This chain's CDR3 is CASRRGQVSYEQYF. The CDR3 nucleotides read TGTGCCAGCAGACGCGGACAGGTGTCCTACGAGCAGTACTTC.

This clone has only a few counts. This rearrangement joins TRBV11-2 to TRBJ2-1, with D perhaps TRBD2 (6 bases). CDR1 and CDR2 (germline): SGHAT, FQNNGV. This CDR3 region has 15 residues. Trimming shortened V by 3 bases and J by 4 bases, and 13 bases separated the two germline ends. The CDR3 region has the DNA TGTGCCAGCAGCTTGGTCGGGGGAGCTTACAATGAGCAGTTCTTC. Translating gives CASSLVGGAYNEQFF.

This clone was seen a handful of times. The chain links TRBV10-3 to TRBJ1-2, with TRBD1 matching over 9 bases. CDR1 and CDR2 from the germline V gene are ENHRY and SYGVKD. The CDR3 loop spans 15 amino acids. V was clipped by 3 bases and J by 3 bases; unmatched bases: 5. CDR3 loop: CAISDRTGDDYGYTF. In DNA, the CDR3 is TGTGCCATCAGTGATAGGACAGGGGATGACTATGGCTACACCTTC.

The gene calls are TRBV18 and TRBJ2-5, with 10 bases matching TRBD1. CDR3 length: 15 residues. J lost 2 bases, V lost 4 bases, and 4 bases had no gene match. Germline V gene sequence: CDR1 KGHSH, CDR2 LQKENI. The CDR3 loop reads CASSQPGQGQETQYF. The CDR3 DNA sequence: TGTGCCAGCTCACAACCGGGACAGGGGCAAGAGACCCAGTACTTC.

This chain uses TRBV5-1 with TRBJ2-2; 7 positions agree with TRBD2. The V gene end was trimmed by 4 bases and the J gene end by 2 bases; junction bases not matched to a gene: 5. This CDR3 spans 15 amino acids. Germline assignment: CDR1 SGHRS and CDR2 YFSETQ. The CDR3 spells CASSIGLVNTGELFF. As DNA, the CDR3 is TGCGCCAGCAGCATTGGACTAGTTAACACCGGGGAGCTGTTTTTT.